The 5 T cell receptor beta chains in this list originate from one sample, sequenced in a study of shared clonotypes between healthy human individuals. Measured with immunoSEQ multiplex PCR; TCRdb has only the in-frame clones, and not every one. The sample records over 950,000 clones, approximately 80% being singletons. Sequences were obtained from memory CD4+ T cells from PBMCs. The sample's subset: CD45RA-negative fraction. These receptors originate from a man aged 18 to 30 in good health. Some clones in this sample may be carry-over from other donors' samples.

The V and J genes are TRBV5-4 and TRBJ2-7; no clear D gene. Germline loops: CDR1 SGHNT, CDR2 YYREEE (reference sequence). Trimming removed 0 bases from V and 6 bases from J, with 10 bases in between. The CDR3 has 13 residues. CDR3 nucleotide sequence: TGTGCCAGCAGCTTGGGAGGAATAGGCGAGCAGTACTTC. This gives the protein CASSLGGIGEQYF. Full variable domain (outside the CDR3, taken from reference TRBV5-4 and TRBJ2-7): ETGVTQSPTHLIKTRGQQVTLRCSSQSGHNTVSWYQQALGQGPQFIFQYYREEENGRGNFPPRFSGLQFPNYSSELNVNALELDDSALYLCASSLGGIGEQYFGPGTRLTVT.

The chain joins TRBV29-1 to TRBJ2-7; tentatively, D is TRBD2 (5 bases). CDR1 and CDR2 (germline): SQVTM, ANQGSEA. This CDR3 is built from 13 residues. The V end lost 5 bases, the J end lost 3 bases, and 14 bases lay between the germline ends. The CDR3: CSVSSGWGYEQYF. The CDR3 DNA is TGCAGCGTTTCCTCGGGGTGGGGCTACGAGCAGTACTTC.

There are a few counts of this clone. The rearrangement joins TRBV5-8 to TRBJ1-3, with TRBD1 identical over 8 bases. CDR1 is SGHTS, CDR2 YDEGEE, per germline. The V segment lost 7 bases and the J segment 0 bases; nucleotides outside the gene matches: 3. The CDR3 consists of 14 residues. The DNA for the CDR3 is TGTGCCAGCCGTGACAGGGGCTCTGGAAACACCATATATTTT. Protein sequence: CASRDRGSGNTIYF.

The rearrangement links TRBV18 to TRBJ1-1; the D gene is possibly TRBD1 (5 bases). Germline V gene data show CDR1 as KGHSH and CDR2 as LQKENI. This CDR3 is 14 amino acids long. Trimming removed 6 bases at V and 1 base at J, with 12 bases between. The CDR3 is CASSLGAKNTEAFF. The CDR3 DNA reads as TGTGCCAGCTCCCTAGGGGCGAAGAACACTGAAGCTTTCTTT. Using reference TRBV18 and TRBJ1-1 for the parts outside the CDR3, the full variable domain is NAGVMQNPRHLVRRRGQEARLRCSPMKGHSHVYWYRQLPEEGLKFMVYLQKENIIDESGMPKERFSAEFPKEGPSILRIQQVVRGDSAAYFCASSLGAKNTEAFFGQGTRLTVV.

The chain couples TRBV6-1 to TRBJ2-2; the D is unclear. Germline CDR1 and CDR2: MNHNS and SASEGT. CDR3 length: 15 amino acids. Trimming took off 2 bases at V and 2 bases at J, with 9 bases between the two ends. DNA for the CDR3: TGTGCCAGCAGTGAATTGCCAGGAAACACCGGGGAGCTGTTTTTT. It specifies CASSELPGNTGELFF.